The 21 T cell receptor beta chains below were found in one sample sequenced in a study of T cells in Graves' hyperthyroidism and ophthalmopathy. The TCR beta CDR3 regions underwent amplification using RNA transcripts as the source. In the first-round RT-PCR of the TCR CDR3, the HTBI primer set was used. TCRdb ran MiXCR on the multiplex PCR reads and lists one entry per CDR3 protein. Of more than 300,000 distinct CDR3 sequences listed, roughly 20% are singletons. Input material: blood. These receptors were collected from a man younger than 35 with Graves' ophthalmopathy.

A single count supports this clonotype. The V gene is TRBV7-8, the J gene TRBJ1-1; 12 bases are a match to TRBD1. Germline CDR1 and CDR2: SGHVS and FQNEAQ. The J segment lost 7 bases and the V segment lost 4 bases, leaving 10 bases of the junction unmatched. The CDR3 contains 16 residues. CDR3 sequence reads: CASSSRHGDRGLEAFF. As DNA, the CDR3 is TGTGCCAGCAGCTCACGACACGGGGACAGGGGGCTTGAAGCTTTCTTT.

V is TRBV10-2 and J is TRBJ1-1; D unresolved. In germline, CDR1 is WSHSY, CDR2 SAAADI. V lost 1 base to trimming and J lost 2 bases, with 11 bases between them. This CDR3 comprises 15 residues. Here the CDR3 reads CASSEWKSTNTEAFF. In DNA, the CDR3 is TGCGCCAGCAGTGAGTGGAAGAGTACCAACACTGAAGCTTTCTTT.

This clonotype occurred many times. The CDR3 here is CASSLPLSGPAEQFF. CDR3 in DNA: TGTGCCAGCAGCTTACCACTATCTGGGCCAGCGGAGCAGTTCTTC. The chain combines TRBV7-8 with TRBJ2-1; D remains unclear. Trimming shortened V by 2 bases and J by 10 bases, and 18 bases separated the two germline ends. Germline CDR1 and CDR2: SGHVS and FQNEAQ. The CDR3 runs 15 residues.

The genes are TRBV5-1 and TRBJ2-2; TRBD1 is a possible D gene (5 bases). CDR1 SGHRS and CDR2 YFSETQ come from the germline V gene. The CDR3 is made up of 14 amino acids. Trimming shortened V by 1 base and J by 3 bases, and 7 bases separated the two germline ends. CDR3 sequence (DNA): TGCGCCAGCAGCTTGTTCAGGGACACCGGGGAGCTGTTTTTT. Translating gives CASSLFRDTGELFF.

This clonotype has ten or more counts. This chain links TRBV11-2 with TRBJ2-7; D is uncertain. The CDR3 loop spans 15 amino acids. V was clipped by 5 bases and J by 1 base, with 15 bases between them. Germline CDR1 reads SGHAT; CDR2 reads FQNNGV. For the CDR3, the DNA is TGTGCCAGCAGCCACGGCGGTGGCGGATCCTACGAGCAGTACTTC. As protein: CASSHGGGGSYEQYF. Combining the CDR3 with reference TRBV11-2 and TRBJ2-7 gives the whole variable domain EAGVAQSPRYKIIEKRQSVAFWCNPISGHATLYWYQQILGQGPKLLIQFQNNGVVDDSQLPKDRFSAERLKGVDSTLKIQPAKLEDSAVYLCASSHGGGGSYEQYFGPGTRLTVT.

This clonotype has ten or more counts. J is TRBJ1-4 and V is TRBV28; no reliable D call. V was shortened by 6 bases and J by 3 bases, with 14 bases between the two germline ends. Germline lookup yields CDR1 MDHEN and CDR2 SYDVKM. This CDR3 is built from 15 residues. The CDR3 is CASRASGVPNEKLFF. In DNA form, the CDR3 reads TGTGCCAGCAGGGCATCTGGTGTCCCTAATGAAAAACTGTTTTTT.

This clonotype was observed many times. The gene calls are TRBV5-1 and TRBJ2-7; 9 positions agree with TRBD1. CDR3 length: 15 residues. V lost 0 bases and J lost 7; bases outside the gene matches: 8. Germline CDR1 reads SGHRS; CDR2 reads YFSETQ. CDR3 amino acids: CASSLEQGAAGEQYF. The CDR3 bases are TGCGCCAGCAGCTTGGAACAGGGGGCGGCGGGTGAGCAGTACTTC.

This clonotype was seen at least ten times. The CDR3 loop reads CASSPGQYLERYTF. CDR3 DNA sequence: TGTGCCAGCTCACCGGGACAGTACCTCGAGAGGTACACCTTC. V gene TRBV18 combines with J gene TRBJ1-2; TRBD1 matches 7 bases. The ends lost 3 bases at V and 11 bases at J; junction bases unmatched: 12. The CDR3 covers 14 residues. The germline gives CDR1 KGHSH, CDR2 LQKENI. Looking up the rest from reference TRBV18 and TRBJ1-2 gives the full variable domain: NAGVMQNPRHLVRRRGQEARLRCSPMKGHSHVYWYRQLPEEGLKFMVYLQKENIIDESGMPKERFSAEFPKEGPSILRIQQVVRGDSAAYFCASSPGQYLERYTFGSGTRLTVV.

J is TRBJ2-1 and V is TRBV10-3, with TRBD2 matching 16 bases. CDR3 length: 16 amino acids. The germline V gene encodes CDR1 ENHRY and CDR2 SYGVKD. Losses at the gene ends were 6 bases for V and 9 bases for J; bases not matched to a gene: 8. CDR3 region: CAISPGLAGGVGEQFF. The CDR3 coding sequence is TGTGCCATCAGCCCGGGACTAGCGGGGGGGGTAGGTGAGCAGTTCTTC.

This chain joins TRBV19 and TRBJ2-1, with D uncertain. In germline, CDR1 is LNHDA, CDR2 SQIVND (reference sequence). Trimming cost V 5 bases and J 11 bases, with 13 bases left between them. This CDR3 is built from 12 residues. The CDR3 DNA reads as TGTGCCAGTAGTGGCCCGTACCCTCAGCAGTTCTTC. Protein product: CASSGPYPQQFF.

This clonotype was picked up a small number of times. The chain carries TRBV6-1 and TRBJ2-2; D is possibly TRBD1 (5 bases). Germline CDR1 reads MNHNS; CDR2 reads SASEGT. V lost 3 bases and J lost 11, with 19 bases in between. The CDR3 contains 15 residues. The CDR3, as DNA: TGTGCCAGCAGTGATCACCAGACAGACCCCCACGAGCTGTTTTTT. Encoded protein: CASSDHQTDPHELFF.

This clonotype showed up many times. The rearrangement uses TRBV2 and TRBJ1-2; D gene ambiguous. CDR1 SNHLY and CDR2 FYNNEI come from the germline V gene. Between the trimmed V and J ends, which lost 6 bases and 8 bases, there was a span of 16 bases. The CDR3 extends over 13 amino acids. The CDR3 region has the DNA TGTGCCAGCAGCCCCCTGATCCCCCAAGGCTACACCTTC. It translates to CASSPLIPQGYTF.

This clonotype was seen at least ten times. The rearrangement links TRBV2 to TRBJ1-6, with TRBD1 as a possible D gene (5 bases). Trimming removed 0 bases at V and 14 bases at J, with 14 bases between. In germline, CDR1 is SNHLY, CDR2 FYNNEI. The CDR3 is 14 amino acids. CDR3 loop: CASSEASPGKTLHF. The CDR3 DNA reads TGTGCCAGCAGTGAAGCGTCCCCAGGGAAGACCCTCCACTTT.

The gene calls are TRBV3-1 and TRBJ1-1; D possibly corresponds to TRBD1 (6 bases). CDR3 length equals 14 residues. Trimming shortened V by 4 bases and J by 2 bases, and 11 bases separated the two germline ends. Germline V gene data show CDR1 as LGHDT and CDR2 as YNNKEL (reference sequence). The DNA of the CDR3 is TGTGCCAGCAGCCGCCCGGGACATAACACTGAAGCTTTCTTT. Amino acids: CASSRPGHNTEAFF.

This clonotype has just a few counts. This sequence joins TRBV28 and TRBJ1-2; no clear D. This CDR3 region has 11 residues. Germline values: CDR1 MDHEN, CDR2 SYDVKM. Trimming pared 11 bases from V and 3 bases from J, leaving 10 bases between. CDR3 sequence (DNA): TGTGCCGGCGGTCCTGACTATGGCTACACCTTC. Amino acid sequence: CAGGPDYGYTF.

This clonotype occurred a few times. This chain uses TRBV7-8 with TRBJ1-4; TRBD1 matches 7 bases. The CDR3 has 14 residues. Germline CDR1 and CDR2: SGHVS and FQNEAQ. V lost 5 bases, J lost 7 bases, and 7 bases stayed unmatched. The CDR3 here is CASSPGGMGEKLFF. The CDR3 region has the DNA TGTGCCAGCAGCCCAGGGGGTATGGGTGAAAAACTGTTTTTT.

There are many counts of this clonotype. The chain carries TRBV5-1 and TRBJ2-7; D is unresolved. Germline values: CDR1 SGHRS, CDR2 YFSETQ. The CDR3 length is 15 residues. The V gene lost 4 bases and the J gene lost 5 bases, with 19 bases spanning the gap. CDR3 in DNA: TGCGCCAGCAGCGCACGAGGTACTCTTCCCAACGAGCAGTACTTC. It translates to CASSARGTLPNEQYF.

There are many counts of this clonotype. V is TRBV11-2 and J is TRBJ2-1, with D perhaps TRBD2 (5 bases). Per germline, CDR1 SGHAT and CDR2 FQNNGV. The CDR3 spans 12 residues. The V end was cut by 6 bases, the J end by 6 bases, with 9 bases between. The CDR3 DNA reads as TGTGCCAGCAGGAAGAGCGGCAATGAGCAGTTCTTC. Translated: CASRKSGNEQFF.

V is TRBV24-1 and J is TRBJ2-5, with D perhaps matching TRBD1 (6 bases). CDR1 is KGHDR, CDR2 SFDVKD, per germline. Trimming removed 3 bases at V and 2 bases at J, with 15 bases between. This CDR3 is 16 amino acids long. The CDR3, as DNA: TGTGCCACCAGTGATCCTACTAGAAGGGGGCAAGAGACCCAGTACTTC. Translating it yields CATSDPTRRGQETQYF.

In the case of this clonotype: A much larger clone lies one base from this, so it may be a read error. This CDR3 reads CASSLGSIGELFF. The CDR3 nucleotides are TGTGCCAGCAGCTTAGGGAGCATCGGGGAGCTGTTTTTT. This sequence joins TRBV11-2 and TRBJ2-2, with D unclear. Germline lookup yields CDR1 SGHAT and CDR2 FQNNGV. The CDR3 runs 13 residues. V was pared by 1 base and J by 7 bases, with 7 bases between. Full variable domain (remainder filled in from reference TRBV11-2 and TRBJ2-2): EAGVAQSPRYKIIEKRQSVAFWCNPISGHATLYWYQQILGQGPKLLIQFQNNGVVDDSQLPKDRFSAERLKGVDSTLKIQPAKLEDSAVYLCASSLGSIGELFFGEGSRLTVL.

V usage is TRBV5-1 and J usage is TRBJ2-2, with D tentatively TRBD2 (6 bases). Trimming cost V 4 bases and J 4 bases, with 11 bases left between them. The germline CDR1 and CDR2 sequences are SGHRS and YFSETQ. This CDR3 is 14 amino acids long. The CDR3 loop reads CASSGAGGTGELFF. CDR3 nucleotide sequence: TGCGCCAGCAGCGGGGCCGGGGGCACCGGGGAGCTGTTTTTT.